This TCR beta chain was documented in a study of T-cell reconstitution after alpha-beta-depleted transplantation in children. Findings and limits, study-wide: One year post-transplant, T-cell counts and diversity were largely derived from T cells produced anew. Roughly two months post-transplant, alpha-beta T cells reportedly originated from several hundred graft clones that had expanded. Where some patients showed high TCRbeta diversity at day 60, it came from recipient T cells and thymic progenitors that had survived.

Using unique molecular identifiers, the investigators prepared the TCRbeta library. TCRdb ran MiXCR on the PCR reads and lists one entry per CDR3 protein. Among around 450,000 distinct CDR3 sequences, 16% were seen once, and the ten largest hold under 30%. V dropped 4 bases and J dropped 10 bases, with 14 bases sitting between them. The germline CDR1 and CDR2 sequences are MNHEY and SMNVEV (reference sequence). The CDR3 contains 14 residues. This clonotype was observed a few times. Its antigen is not known. The specimen was PBMCs, mostly from graft donor cells, collected 360 days after TCRalphabeta/CD19-depleted stem cell transplant. The J gene is TRBJ1-6, the V gene TRBV27; possible D gene TRBD1, 6 bases. The sequence came from a boy under two years old who had a stem cell transplant for Wiskott-Aldrich syndrome, so the T cells may come from the graft donor. The CDR3 coding sequence is TGTGCCAGCAGTTACAGAGGGGGGGGGTCACCCCTCCACTTT. It is translated as CASSYRGGGSPLHF.